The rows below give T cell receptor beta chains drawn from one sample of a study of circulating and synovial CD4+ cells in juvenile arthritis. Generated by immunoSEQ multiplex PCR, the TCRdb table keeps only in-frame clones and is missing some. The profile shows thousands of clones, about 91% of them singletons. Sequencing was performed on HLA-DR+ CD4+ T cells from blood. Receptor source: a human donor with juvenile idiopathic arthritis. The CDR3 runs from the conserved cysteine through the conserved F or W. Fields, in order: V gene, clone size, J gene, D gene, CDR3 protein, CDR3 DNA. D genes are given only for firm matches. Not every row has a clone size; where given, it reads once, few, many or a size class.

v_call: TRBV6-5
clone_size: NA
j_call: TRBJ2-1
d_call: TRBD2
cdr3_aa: CASSYFSLAGGDEQFF
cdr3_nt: TGTGCCAGCAGTTACTTCTCACTAGCGGGGGGGGATGAGCAGTTCTTC

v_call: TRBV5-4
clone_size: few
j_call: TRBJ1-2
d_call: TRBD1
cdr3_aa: CASSPGTANYGYTF
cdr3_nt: TGTGCCAGCAGCCCAGGGACAGCTAACTATGGCTACACCTTC

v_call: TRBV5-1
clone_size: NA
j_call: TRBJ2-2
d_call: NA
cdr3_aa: CASSSGGTLEAGELFF
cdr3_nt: TGCGCCAGCAGCTCGGGCGGGACCCTGGAGGCCGGGGAGCTGTTTTTT

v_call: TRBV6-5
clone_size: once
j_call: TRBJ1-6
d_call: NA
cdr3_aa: CASRSGGNSPLHF
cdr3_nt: TGTGCCAGCAGGTCCGGGGGGAATTCACCCCTCCACTTT

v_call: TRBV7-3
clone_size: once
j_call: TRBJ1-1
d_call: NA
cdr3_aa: CASSLGSGGTEAFF
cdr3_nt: TGTGCCAGCAGCTTGGGCTCGGGGGGCACTGAAGCTTTCTTT

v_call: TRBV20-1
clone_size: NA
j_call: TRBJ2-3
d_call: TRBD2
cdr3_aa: CSAPFGGAQYF
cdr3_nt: TGCAGTGCTCCCTTCGGGGGGGCGCAGTATTTT

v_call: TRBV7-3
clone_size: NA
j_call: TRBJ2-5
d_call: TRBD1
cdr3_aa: CASSFGTVMTQYF
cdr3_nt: TGTGCCAGCAGCTTCGGGACAGTCATGACCCAGTACTTC

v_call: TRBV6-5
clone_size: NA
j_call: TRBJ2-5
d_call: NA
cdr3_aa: CASSPPPSGETQYF
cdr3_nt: TGTGCCAGCAGTCCCCCCCCGTCGGGAGAGACCCAGTACTTC

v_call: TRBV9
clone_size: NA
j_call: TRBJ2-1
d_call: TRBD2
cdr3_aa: CASSVGTSGYNEQFF
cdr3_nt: TGTGCCAGCAGCGTGGGGACTAGCGGGTACAATGAGCAGTTCTTC

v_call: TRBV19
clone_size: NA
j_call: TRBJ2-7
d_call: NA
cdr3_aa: CASSTLQAREQYF
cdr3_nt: TGTGCCAGTAGTACCTTGCAGGCTCGGGAGCAGTACTTC

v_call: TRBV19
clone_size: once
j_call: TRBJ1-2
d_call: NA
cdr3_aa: CASSMAPDRSDGYTF
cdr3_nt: TGTGCCAGTAGTATGGCCCCCGACAGATCCGATGGCTACACCTTC

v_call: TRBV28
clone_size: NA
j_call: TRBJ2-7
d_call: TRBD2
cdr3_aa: CASERGGTYYEQYF
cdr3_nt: TGTGCCAGCGAACGGGGGGGGACTTACTACGAGCAGTACTTC

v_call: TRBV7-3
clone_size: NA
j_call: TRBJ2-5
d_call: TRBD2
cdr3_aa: CASSPRGGRTLQETQYF
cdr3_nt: TGTGCCAGCAGCCCAAGGGGCGGGAGGACCCTTCAAGAGACCCAGTACTTC

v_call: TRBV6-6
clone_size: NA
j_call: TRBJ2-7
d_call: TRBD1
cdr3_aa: CATSGQGGYEQYF
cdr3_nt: TGTGCCACCTCGGGACAGGGTGGTTACGAGCAGTACTTC

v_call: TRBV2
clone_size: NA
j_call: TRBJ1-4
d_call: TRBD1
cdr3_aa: CASSGGTGVEKLFF
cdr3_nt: TGTGCCTCCTCGGGGGGGACAGGGGTTGAAAAACTGTTTTTT

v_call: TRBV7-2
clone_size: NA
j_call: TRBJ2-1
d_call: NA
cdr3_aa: CASSRSRNEQFF
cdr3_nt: TGTGCCAGCAGCCGAAGCAGGAATGAACAGTTCTTC

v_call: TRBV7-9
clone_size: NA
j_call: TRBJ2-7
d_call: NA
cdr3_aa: CASSQAGGAVWEQYF
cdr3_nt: TGTGCCAGCAGTCAAGCAGGTGGGGCGGTCTGGGAGCAGTACTTC

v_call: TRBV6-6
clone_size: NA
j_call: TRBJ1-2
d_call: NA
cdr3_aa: CASSPIAGGLDGYTF
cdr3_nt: TGTGCCAGCAGTCCCATCGCGGGAGGGTTGGATGGCTACACCTTC

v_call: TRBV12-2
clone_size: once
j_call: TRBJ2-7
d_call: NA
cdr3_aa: CASRPKESPENQYEQYF
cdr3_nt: TGTGCAAGTCGCCCGAAAGAAAGCCCCGAAAACCAATACGAGCAGTACTTC

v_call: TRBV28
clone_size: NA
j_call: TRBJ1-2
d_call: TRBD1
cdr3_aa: CASSLGQGAAGYTF
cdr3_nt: TGTGCCAGCAGTTTAGGACAGGGGGCAGCTGGCTACACCTTC

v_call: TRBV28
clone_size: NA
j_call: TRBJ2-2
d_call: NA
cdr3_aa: CASLLGNRGVGTGELFF
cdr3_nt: TGTGCCAGCCTCCTGGGGAACCGGGGAGTCGGCACCGGGGAGCTGTTTTTT

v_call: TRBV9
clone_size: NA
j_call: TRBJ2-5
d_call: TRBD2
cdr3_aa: CASSVGSAGGPETQYF
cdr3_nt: TGTGCCAGCAGCGTAGGGTCAGCGGGGGGGCCGGAGACCCAGTACTTC

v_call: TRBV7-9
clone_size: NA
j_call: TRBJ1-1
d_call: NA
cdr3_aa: CASSLSQAITEAFF
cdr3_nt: TGTGCCAGCAGCTTAAGCCAGGCAATTACTGAAGCTTTCTTT

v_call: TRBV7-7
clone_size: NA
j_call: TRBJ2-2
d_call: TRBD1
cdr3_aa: CASSQEYGGTGFSGELFF
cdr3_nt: TGTGCCAGCAGCCAGGAATATGGAGGGACAGGGTTTTCCGGGGAGCTGTTTTTT

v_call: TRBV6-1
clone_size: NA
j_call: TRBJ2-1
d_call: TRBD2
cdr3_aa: CASSEAGTSGYNEQFF
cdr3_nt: TGTGCCAGCAGTGAAGCGGGGACTAGCGGTTACAATGAGCAGTTCTTC

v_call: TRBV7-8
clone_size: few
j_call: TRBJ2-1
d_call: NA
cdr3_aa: CASSLNSVGGNEQFF
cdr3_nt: TGTGCCAGCAGCTTAAATTCAGTAGGAGGGAATGAGCAGTTCTTC

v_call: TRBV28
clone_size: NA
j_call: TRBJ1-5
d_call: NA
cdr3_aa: CASSLGGGGQPQHF
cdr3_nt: TGTGCCAGCAGTTTGGGAGGGGGTGGTCAGCCCCAGCATTTT

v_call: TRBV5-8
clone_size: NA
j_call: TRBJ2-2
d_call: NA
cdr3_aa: CASSLYRTAVTNTGELFF
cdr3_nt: TGTGCCAGCAGCTTGTATCGGACAGCCGTTACCAACACCGGGGAGCTGTTTTTT

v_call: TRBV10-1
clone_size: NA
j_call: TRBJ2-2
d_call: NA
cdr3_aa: CASSEGRLNTGELFF
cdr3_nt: TGCGCCAGCAGTGAGGGCAGGCTGAACACCGGGGAGCTGTTTTTT

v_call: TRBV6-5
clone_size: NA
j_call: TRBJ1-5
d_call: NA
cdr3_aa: CASSYLGDNQPQHF
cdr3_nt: TGTGCCAGCAGTTACCTCGGGGACAATCAGCCCCAGCATTTT

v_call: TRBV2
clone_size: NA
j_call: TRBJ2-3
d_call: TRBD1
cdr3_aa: CASSRQGAGDTQYF
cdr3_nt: TGTGCCAGCAGTAGACAGGGGGCTGGGGATACGCAGTATTTT

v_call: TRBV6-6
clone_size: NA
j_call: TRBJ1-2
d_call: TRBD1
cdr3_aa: CASSYTGAGEGYTF
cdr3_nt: TGTGCCAGCAGTTATACAGGGGCAGGGGAGGGCTACACCTTC

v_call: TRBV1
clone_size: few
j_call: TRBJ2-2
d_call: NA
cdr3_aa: CTSSQGAGVNTGELFF
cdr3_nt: TGCACCAGCAGCCAAGGAGCGGGGGTGAACACCGGGGAGCTGTTTTTT

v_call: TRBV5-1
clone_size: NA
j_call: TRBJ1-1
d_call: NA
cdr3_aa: CASSLDWNTEAFF
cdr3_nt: TGCGCCAGCAGCTTGGACTGGAACACTGAAGCTTTCTTT

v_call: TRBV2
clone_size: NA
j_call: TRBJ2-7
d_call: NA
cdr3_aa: CASRATRESEQYF
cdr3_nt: TGTGCCAGCAGGGCCACCAGGGAAAGTGAGCAGTACTTC

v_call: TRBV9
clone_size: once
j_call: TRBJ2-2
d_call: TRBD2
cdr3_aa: CASSAGGPDTGELFF
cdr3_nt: TGTGCCAGCAGCGCGGGGGGGCCAGACACCGGGGAGCTGTTTTTT

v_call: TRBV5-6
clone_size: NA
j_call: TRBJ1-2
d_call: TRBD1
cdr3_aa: CASSLSGTGTLF
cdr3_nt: TGTGCCAGCAGCTTGAGTGGGACAGGGACCCTCTTC

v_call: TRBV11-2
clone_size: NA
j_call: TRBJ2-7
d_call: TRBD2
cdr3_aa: CASSFGVRRRTSGDYEQYF
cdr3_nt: TGTGCCAGCAGCTTCGGTGTTAGGCGGCGGACTAGCGGGGACTACGAGCAGTACTTC

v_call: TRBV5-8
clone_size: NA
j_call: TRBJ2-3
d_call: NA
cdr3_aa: CASSLPGASTDTQYF
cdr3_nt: TGTGCCAGCAGCTTGCCGGGTGCAAGCACAGATACGCAGTATTTT

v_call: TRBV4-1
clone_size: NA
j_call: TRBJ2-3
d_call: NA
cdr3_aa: CASSHQVEMRGAGTQYF
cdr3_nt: TGCGCCAGCAGCCACCAGGTCGAGATGAGAGGCGCGGGTACGCAGTATTTT